The clone carrying this T cell receptor beta chain turned up a few times. The target antigen is unknown. V was trimmed by 2 bases and J by 0 bases, leaving 14 bases between them. The CDR3 spans 16 residues. Germline values: CDR1 SEHNR, CDR2 FQNEAQ (reference sequence). The data were obtained in a study of T-cell memory formation after mild COVID-19. About the research overall: TCR clustering was largely donor specific. Study-wide results and caveats: Shrinking CD4+ clones were chiefly CM and EM; CD8+ ones were chiefly EMRA.

From 5'RACE with constant-segment primers came TCR alpha and TCR beta cDNA libraries that carried sample barcodes and UMIs. TCRdb reanalysed the 5' RACE reads using MiXCR and keeps one entry per CDR3 protein. Counted here are roughly 310,000 distinct CDR3 sequences, about a sixth occurring once; the ten biggest clones make up approximately 23%. This sequence joins TRBV7-9 and TRBJ2-7; D possibly matches TRBD1 or TRBD2 (6 bases each). This receptor was obtained from a man younger than 35 who had mild COVID-19 (a few samples of this study predate the infection). Cell type and time point are not known. Sample: PBMCs or a T cell subset sorted from them (not recorded which). The CDR3 spells CASSLSLGGASYEQYF. DNA for the CDR3: TGTGCCAGCAGCTTATCTCTGGGGGGCGCCTCCTACGAGCAGTACTTC.